These 5 T cell receptor beta chains were all obtained from the same sample, sequenced in a study of molecular identifiers for immune sequencing clone quantification. TCRdb redid the calling of the PCR reads with MiXCR, one entry per CDR3 protein. The data hold fewer than 350,000 distinct CDR3 sequences, with roughly 23% observed a single time. Sequencing was done on a sample of naive CD8+ T cells from blood, with Jurkat cell RNA spiked in. Noted subset: FACS-sorted CD8+CD4-CCR7+CD45RA+ naive T cells. The receptors were sampled from a human donor in good health. Some libraries in this study had Jurkat cell RNA spiked in.

This clonotype was seen at least ten times. J is TRBJ2-2 and V is TRBV3-1, with D perhaps matching TRBD2 (5 bases). Germline V lookup: CDR1 LGHDT, CDR2 YNNKEL (reference sequence). V gave up 2 bases and J gave up 4 bases, with 11 bases separating them. The CDR3 has 15 residues. The CDR3 DNA follows: TGTGCCAGCAGCCAATCCAGCGGCCCCACCGGGGAGCTGTTTTTT. Translation gives CASSQSSGPTGELFF.

This clonotype was counted at least ten times. J is TRBJ2-1 and V is TRBV24-1; no firm D call. Germline V lookup: CDR1 KGHDR, CDR2 SFDVKD. V was cut by 0 bases and J by 6 bases, with 11 bases left in between. CDR3 length: 15 amino acids. CDR3: CATSDLAQPPNEQFF. The CDR3 coding sequence is TGTGCCACCAGTGATTTGGCACAGCCCCCCAATGAGCAGTTCTTC.

In its sample, this clonotype was seen many times. V usage is TRBV6-5 and J usage is TRBJ2-4; possibly TRBD2 for D (6 bases). The CDR3 contains 14 residues. The V end lost 0 bases, the J end lost 13 bases, and 16 bases lay between the germline ends. Germline V CDR1 and CDR2: MNHEY, SVGAGI. Here the CDR3 reads CASSYSGGSIGQYF. The CDR3 nucleotides are TGTGCCAGCAGTTACTCCGGGGGTTCGATCGGACAGTACTTC.

Concerning this clonotype itself: This may arise from a read error, as a much more abundant clone is one base away. The DNA of the CDR3 is TGTGCCAGCAGTGAAGGGTGGCACTACGAGCAGTACTTC. Amino acid sequence: CASSEGWHYEQYF. The J gene is TRBJ2-7, the V gene TRBV6-1; D not certain. The CDR3 loop spans 13 amino acids. V was pared by 1 base and J by 3 bases, with 7 bases between. Germline V gene data show CDR1 as MNHNS and CDR2 as SASEGT.

This clonotype is a singleton in its sample. Being one base from a much bigger clone, this may be a read error. The V gene is TRBV5-1, the J gene TRBJ2-7, with unresolved D. The CDR3 runs to 14 residues. From germline, CDR1 is SGHRS and CDR2 YFSETQ. The ends were cut back, 2 bases at V and 3 bases at J, with 12 bases in the middle. The CDR3 coding sequence is TGCGCCAGCAGCTTAAGTGACGCTGGCTACGAGCAGTACTTC. As protein: CASSLSDAGYEQYF.